One sample yielded the 10 T cell receptor beta chains listed below, sequenced in a study of blood T cell repertoires in COVID-19. Assay: immunoSEQ multiplex PCR; the TCRdb copy retains only in-frame clones and omits some. The sample has 250,000 to 300,000 clones; around 85% are singletons. Sequencing was carried out using PBMCs or T cells enriched from blood (not recorded which). The receptors originated from a woman between 45 and 65 years old who had recovered from COVID-19.

This chain connects TRBV5-1 to TRBJ2-5, with 11 nucleotides matching TRBD2. V lost 0 bases and J lost 2; bases outside the gene matches: 6. Germline assignment: CDR1 SGHRS and CDR2 YFSETQ. The CDR3 consists of 17 residues. CDR3 in DNA: TGCGCCAGCAGCTTGGGACTAGCGGGGAGGGGGCAAGAGACCCAGTACTTC. It encodes CASSLGLAGRGQETQYF.

The chain employs TRBV18 and TRBJ2-7; no clear D. Germline V lookup: CDR1 KGHSH, CDR2 LQKENI. This CDR3 comprises 12 residues. Trimming left V 3 bases short and J 1 base short, with 4 bases between. In DNA, the CDR3 is TGTGCCAGCTCACCGGAGTCCTACGAGCAGTACTTC. Its protein is CASSPESYEQYF.

V and J are TRBV5-1 and TRBJ2-1; TRBD1 is a possible D gene (8 bases). This CDR3 has 17 amino acids. The germline CDR1 and CDR2 sequences are SGHRS and YFSETQ. Trimming took off 5 bases at V and 0 bases at J, with 18 bases between the two ends. The CDR3 protein is CASRWTGTKVSYNEQFF. CDR3 nucleotide sequence: TGCGCCAGCAGGTGGACAGGGACTAAAGTCTCCTACAATGAGCAGTTCTTC.

The gene calls are TRBV7-9 and TRBJ2-7; 14 nucleotides agree with TRBD2. J gave up 4 bases and V 5 bases, and 10 bases lay outside the gene matches. The CDR3 has 17 amino acids. Looked up from germline, CDR1 is SEHNR and CDR2 is FQNEAQ (reference sequence). CDR3 sequence (DNA): TGTGCCAGCAGCCCCCGACTAGCGGGAGGGCCGGGGTACGAGCAGTACTTC. Its translation is CASSPRLAGGPGYEQYF.

The V call is TRBV5-1, the J call TRBJ2-2, with D perhaps TRBD2 (5 bases). V lost 3 bases and J lost 4, with 19 bases in between. The CDR3 covers 17 residues. CDR1 and CDR2 (germline): SGHRS, YFSETQ. The CDR3 bases are TGCGCCAGCAGCTCCTGGGGTTTTAGCGTTCTCACCGGGGAGCTGTTTTTT. It specifies CASSSWGFSVLTGELFF.

This clone was seen ten or more times. This sequence joins TRBV7-9 and TRBJ2-1; 11 nucleotides match TRBD2. Unmatched junction bases numbered 5, after V lost 5 bases and J lost 8 bases. Germline CDR1 reads SEHNR; CDR2 reads FQNEAQ (reference sequence). The CDR3 length is 14 residues. The CDR3 DNA follows: TGTGCCAGCAGCCCTGGACTAGCGGGCTATGAGCAGTTCTTC. This translates into CASSPGLAGYEQFF.

This sequence joins TRBV5-5 and TRBJ1-5; a possible D gene is TRBD1 (5 bases). Trimming pared 0 bases from V and 5 bases from J, leaving 9 bases between. CDR1 and CDR2 (germline): SGHKS, YYEKEE (reference sequence). The CDR3 runs 14 residues. CDR3 DNA sequence: TGTGCCAGCAGCTTGGCACGCAGGGATCAGCCCCAGCATTTT. It codes for CASSLARRDQPQHF.

This sequence joins TRBV2 and TRBJ1-2; tentatively, D is TRBD1 (5 bases). In germline, CDR1 is SNHLY, CDR2 FYNNEI. With 4 bases removed from V and 2 bases from J, the gap between germline ends came to 11 bases. The CDR3 loop spans 14 amino acids. The CDR3 protein is CASSVRQTNYGYTF. In DNA form, the CDR3 reads TGTGCCAGCAGTGTCCGACAGACAAACTATGGCTACACCTTC. Full variable domain (outside the CDR3, taken from reference TRBV2 and TRBJ1-2): EPEVTQTPSHQVTQMGQEVILRCVPISNHLYFYWYRQILGQKVEFLVSFYNNEISEKSEIFDDQFSVERPDGSNFTLKIRSTKLEDSAMYFCASSVRQTNYGYTFGSGTRLTVV.

V gene TRBV27 combines with J gene TRBJ2-5, with 8 bases lining up with TRBD2. The CDR3 is 20 residues long. J gave up 2 bases and V 6 bases, and 23 bases lay outside the gene matches. CDR1 is MNHEY and CDR2 is SMNVEV in the germline V gene (reference sequence). The CDR3 protein is CASSEHNSGPIAGHQETQYF. For the CDR3, the DNA is TGTGCCAGCAGCGAGCATAATTCAGGACCAATAGCGGGACATCAAGAGACCCAGTACTTC.

The chain has TRBV3-1 (or the pseudogene TRBV3-2) and TRBJ2-6, with D unresolved. The CDR3 length is 16 residues. V gave up 1 base and J gave up 2 bases, with 9 bases separating them. CDR1 LGHDT and CDR2 YNNKEL come from the germline V gene (reference sequence). CDR3 bases: TGTGCCAGCAGCCAAGGGTTACTCCCTGGGGCCAACGTCCTGACTTTC. It is translated as CASSQGLLPGANVLTF.